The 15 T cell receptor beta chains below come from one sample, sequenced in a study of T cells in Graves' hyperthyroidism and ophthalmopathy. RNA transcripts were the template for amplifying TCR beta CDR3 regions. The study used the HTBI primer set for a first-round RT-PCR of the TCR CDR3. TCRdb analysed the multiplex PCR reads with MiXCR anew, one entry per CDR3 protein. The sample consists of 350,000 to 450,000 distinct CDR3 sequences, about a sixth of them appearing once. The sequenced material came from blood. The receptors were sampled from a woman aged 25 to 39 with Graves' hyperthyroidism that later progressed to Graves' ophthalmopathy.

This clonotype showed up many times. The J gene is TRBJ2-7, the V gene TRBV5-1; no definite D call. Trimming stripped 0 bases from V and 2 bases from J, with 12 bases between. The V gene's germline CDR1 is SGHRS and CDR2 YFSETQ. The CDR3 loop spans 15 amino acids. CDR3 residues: CASSLGSRGPYEQYF. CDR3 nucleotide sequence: TGCGCCAGCAGCTTGGGGTCAAGAGGCCCCTACGAGCAGTACTTC.

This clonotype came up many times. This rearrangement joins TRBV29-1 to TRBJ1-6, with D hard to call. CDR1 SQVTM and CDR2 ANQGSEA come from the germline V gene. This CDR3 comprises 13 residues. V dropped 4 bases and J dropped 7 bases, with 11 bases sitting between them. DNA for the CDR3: TGCAGCGTTGCTAGGGCGGAGAATTCACCCCTCCACTTT. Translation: CSVARAENSPLHF.

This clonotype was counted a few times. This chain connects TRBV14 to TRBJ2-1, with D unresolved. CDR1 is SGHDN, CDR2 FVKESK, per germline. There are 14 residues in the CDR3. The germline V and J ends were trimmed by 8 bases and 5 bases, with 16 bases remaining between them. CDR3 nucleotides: TGTGCCAGCGGCCGAGGCCCTAGGGACAATGAGCAGTTCTTC. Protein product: CASGRGPRDNEQFF.

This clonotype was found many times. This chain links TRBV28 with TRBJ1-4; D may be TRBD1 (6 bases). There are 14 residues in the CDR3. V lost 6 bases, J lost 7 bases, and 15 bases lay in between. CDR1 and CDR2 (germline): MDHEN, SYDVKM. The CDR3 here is CASSATGPSEKLFF. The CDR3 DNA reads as TGTGCCAGCAGCGCCACAGGGCCAAGTGAAAAACTGTTTTTT.

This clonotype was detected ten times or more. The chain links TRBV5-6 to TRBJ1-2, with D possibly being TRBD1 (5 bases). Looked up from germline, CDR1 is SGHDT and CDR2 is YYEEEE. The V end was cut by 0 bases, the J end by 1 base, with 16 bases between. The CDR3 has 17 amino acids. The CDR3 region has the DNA TGTGCCAGCAGCTTGGGGTGGTCTGGGGACGGTAACTATGGCTACACCTTC. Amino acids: CASSLGWSGDGNYGYTF.

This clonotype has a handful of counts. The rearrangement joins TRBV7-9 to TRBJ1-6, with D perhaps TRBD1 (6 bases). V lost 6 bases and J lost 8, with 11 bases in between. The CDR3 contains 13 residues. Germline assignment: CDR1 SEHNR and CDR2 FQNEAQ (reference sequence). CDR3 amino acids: CASRTGLDSPLHF. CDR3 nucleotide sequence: TGTGCCAGCAGAACAGGGCTAGATTCACCCCTCCACTTT.

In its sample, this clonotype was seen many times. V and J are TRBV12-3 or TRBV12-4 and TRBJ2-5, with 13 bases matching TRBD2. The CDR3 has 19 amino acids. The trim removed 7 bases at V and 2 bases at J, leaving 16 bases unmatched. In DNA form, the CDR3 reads TGTGCCAGCACCCTACCCTCACCGGGACTAGCGGGGCCGCAAGAGACCCAGTACTTC. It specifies CASTLPSPGLAGPQETQYF.

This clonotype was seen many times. CDR3 DNA sequence: TGCGCCAGCAGCGATACAGGTACGTCTGAAGCTTTCTTT. Its protein is CASSDTGTSEAFF. V usage is TRBV4-1 and J usage is TRBJ1-1, with D maybe TRBD1 (5 bases). Germline V gives CDR1 MGHRA, CDR2 YSYEKL. The CDR3 covers 13 residues. Trimming cost V 5 bases and J 6 bases, with 13 bases left between them.

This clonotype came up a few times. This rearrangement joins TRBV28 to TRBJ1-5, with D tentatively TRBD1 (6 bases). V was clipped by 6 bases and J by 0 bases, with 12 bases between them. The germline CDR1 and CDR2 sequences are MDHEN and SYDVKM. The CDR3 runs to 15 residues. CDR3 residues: CASRLQGFSNQPQHF. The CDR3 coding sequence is TGTGCCAGCAGACTGCAGGGGTTTAGCAATCAGCCCCAGCATTTT.

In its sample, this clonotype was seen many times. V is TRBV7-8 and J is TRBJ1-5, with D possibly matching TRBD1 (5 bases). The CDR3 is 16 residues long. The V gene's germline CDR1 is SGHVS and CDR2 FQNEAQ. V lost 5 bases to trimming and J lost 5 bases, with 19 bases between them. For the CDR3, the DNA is TGTGCCAGCAGCCCTTTGCCGACAGTCGCGGATCAGCCCCAGCATTTT. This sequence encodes CASSPLPTVADQPQHF.

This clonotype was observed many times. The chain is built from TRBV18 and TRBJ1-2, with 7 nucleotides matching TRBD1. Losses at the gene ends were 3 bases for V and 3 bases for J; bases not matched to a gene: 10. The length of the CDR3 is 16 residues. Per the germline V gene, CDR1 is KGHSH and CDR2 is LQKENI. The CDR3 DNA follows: TGTGCCAGCTCACCTTATCTAACAGGGGACGACTATGGCTACACCTTC. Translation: CASSPYLTGDDYGYTF.

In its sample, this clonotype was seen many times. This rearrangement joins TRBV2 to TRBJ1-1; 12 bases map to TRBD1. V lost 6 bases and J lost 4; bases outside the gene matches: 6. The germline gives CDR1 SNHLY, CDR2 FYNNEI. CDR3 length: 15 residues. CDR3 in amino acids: CASRRDRGPVTEAFF. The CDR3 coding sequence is TGTGCCAGCAGGAGGGACAGGGGGCCGGTCACTGAAGCTTTCTTT.

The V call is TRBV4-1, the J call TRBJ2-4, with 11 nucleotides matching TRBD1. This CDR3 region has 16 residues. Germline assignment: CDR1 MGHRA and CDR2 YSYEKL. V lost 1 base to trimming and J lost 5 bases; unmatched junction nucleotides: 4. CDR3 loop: CASSQGLGQGENIQYF. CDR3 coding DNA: TGCGCCAGCAGCCAAGGGCTGGGACAGGGGGAAAACATTCAGTACTTC.

This CDR3 is CSASGGTDTQYF. CDR3 nucleotides: TGCAGTGCTAGCGGTGGCACAGATACGCAGTATTTT. The chain links TRBV20-1 to TRBJ2-3; D not resolved. The germline V gene has CDR1 DFQATT and CDR2 SNEGSKA (reference sequence). CDR3 length equals 12 residues. The V gene lost 3 bases and the J gene lost 1 base, with 5 bases spanning the gap.

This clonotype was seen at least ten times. The CDR3 DNA reads as TGTGCCTACAAAGCGGAACTCAGCACAGATACGCAGTATTTT. Its translation: CAYKAELSTDTQYF. The chain is built from TRBV10-3 and TRBJ2-3; D is possibly TRBD2 (5 bases). The ends were cut back, 11 bases at V and 0 bases at J, with 15 bases in the middle. This CDR3 region has 14 residues. Germline lookup yields CDR1 ENHRY and CDR2 SYGVKD.